This T cell receptor beta chain was found in a study of blood T cell repertoires in COVID-19. Study summary: Specimens from acute and convalescent COVID-19 originated in the United States, Italy and Spain. PBMCs, B-cell-depleted T cells, or T cells provided the cDNA or gDNA that made up the material.

The V gene end was trimmed by 6 bases and the J gene end by 3 bases; junction bases not matched to a gene: 7. Germline values: CDR1 MNHEY, CDR2 SMNVEV (reference sequence). The length of the CDR3 is 15 residues. Assay: immunoSEQ multiplex PCR; the TCRdb copy retains only in-frame clones and omits some. Seen here are roughly 410,000 clones, more than 70% observed once, and the top ten hold 2% to 2.5%. The sample was peripheral blood. The chain links TRBV27 to TRBJ2-3; 9 bases align to TRBD2. This clonotype was obtained from a woman aged 60-75 years with COVID-19, enrolled during active disease. For the CDR3, the DNA is TGTGCCAGCAGGAAAGCGGGGGGTATGACAGATACGCAGTATTTT. This gives the protein CASRKAGGMTDTQYF.